These T cell receptor beta chains were read from a single sample in a study of blood T cell repertoires in COVID-19. Profiled with immunoSEQ multiplex PCR; TCRdb holds only in-frame clones, not every one. This table has under 150,000 clones, roughly 84% appearing once. The specimen sequenced was peripheral blood. These receptor sequences come from a man aged 60 to 75 with acute or convalescent COVID-19. The CDR3 runs from the conserved cysteine through the conserved F or W. Each record gives: D gene, V gene, clone size, J gene, CDR3 DNA, CDR3 protein. The D gene is left open where the match is weak. Only some rows state a clone size, as once, few, many or a class for expanded clones.

>NA|TRBV12-3/TRBV12-4|NA|TRBJ1-5
TGTGCCAGCAGTTACAGGTTCGATCAGCCCCAGCATTTT
CASSYRFDQPQHF
>NA|TRBV14|once|TRBJ2-5
TGTGCCAGCAGCCAAGATTCCGTGCAGGGCAAGACCCAGTACTTC
CASSQDSVQGKTQYF
>TRBD1|TRBV2|NA|TRBJ2-2
TGTGCCAGCAGTGGGACAGGGGGAGACACCGGGGAGCTGTTTTTT
CASSGTGGDTGELFF
>TRBD1|TRBV6-5|NA|TRBJ2-7
TGTGCCAGCAGTAACCGGGACAGGGGAGGCGAGCAGTACTTC
CASSNRDRGGEQYF
>NA|TRBV9|NA|TRBJ2-5
TGTGCCAGCAGCGTACTTGGTCTAGGGGAAGAGACCCAGTACTTC
CASSVLGLGEETQYF
>TRBD1|TRBV29-1|NA|TRBJ2-7
TGCAGCGTTGGGACAGGCTCCTACGAGCAGTACTTC
CSVGTGSYEQYF
>TRBD1|TRBV9|NA|TRBJ1-3
TGTGCCAGCAGCGTAGCTTGGGCGACAGGGGGCGGGAGAAACACCATATATTTT
CASSVAWATGGGRNTIYF
>TRBD2|TRBV6-5|NA|TRBJ2-7
TGTGCCAGCAGTACGGGACTAGCGAACTCCTACGAGCAGTACTTC
CASSTGLANSYEQYF
>NA|TRBV10-2|NA|TRBJ2-7
TGCGCCAGCAGTGATTTACCAGCCTACGAGCAGTACTTC
CASSDLPAYEQYF
>TRBD2|TRBV27|NA|TRBJ2-3
TGTGCCAGCAGTTTATTGCGGGGGGGCTTAGATACGCAGTATTTT
CASSLLRGGLDTQYF
>TRBD1|TRBV7-2|NA|TRBJ1-2
TGTGCCAGCAGCTCAATGGACAGGGGTGTTAATGGCTACACCTTC
CASSSMDRGVNGYTF
>TRBD2|TRBV27|NA|TRBJ2-7
TGTGCCAGCAGCTCGGGCGCACTAGCGGGGGACGAGCAGTACTTC
CASSSGALAGDEQYF
>TRBD1|TRBV5-1|once|TRBJ1-2
TGCGCCAGCAGCTTCACAGGGGGCGGCTATGGCTACACCTTC
CASSFTGGGYGYTF
>NA|TRBV30|NA|TRBJ2-1
TGTGCCCGGGTGTCGGGGAGCTCCTACAATGAGCAGTTCTTC
CARVSGSSYNEQFF
>TRBD2|TRBV24-1|NA|TRBJ2-7
TGTGCCACCAGTGATAATACGGGAGGGGTATTGAACGAGCAGTACTTC
CATSDNTGGVLNEQYF
>NA|TRBV15|NA|TRBJ1-1
TGTGCCACCAGCAGAGATCCGGGAGTCACTGAAGCTTTCTTT
CATSRDPGVTEAFF
>NA|TRBV5-6|NA|TRBJ1-1
TGTGCCAGCAGCTTCTACTCTGATTATCCTGAAGCTTTCTTT
CASSFYSDYPEAFF
>TRBD1|TRBV19|NA|TRBJ2-1
TGTGCCAGTAGTATAACTTTCACAGGGGGCGGGCGGGGTGAGCAGTTCTTC
CASSITFTGGGRGEQFF
>NA|TRBV24-1|NA|TRBJ2-1
TGTGCCACCAGTGATTTTGGGCGCGGGGCAGGCAATGAGCAGTTCTTC
CATSDFGRGAGNEQFF
>NA|TRBV5-1|NA|TRBJ2-1
TGCGCCAGCAGTACCGACGGAGGCAATGAGCAGTTCTTC
CASSTDGGNEQFF
>TRBD1|TRBV2|NA|TRBJ1-2
TGTGCCAGCAGTGACAGGGGGAGGAACTATGGCTACACCTTC
CASSDRGRNYGYTF
>NA|TRBV29-1|NA|TRBJ1-3
TGCAGCGCCGGAGTTGTAGCCTCTGGAAACACCATATATTTT
CSAGVVASGNTIYF
>NA|TRBV10-3|once|TRBJ2-3
TGTGCCATCAGTGCGGGGACAGATACGCAGTATTTT
CAISAGTDTQYF
>TRBD1|TRBV30|NA|TRBJ1-6
TGTGCCTGGACCGGGACAGGGGGATCACCCCTCCACTTT
CAWTGTGGSPLHF
>TRBD2|TRBV30|NA|TRBJ2-5
TGTGCCTGGAGTGAAGGGACTAGGGATATGGAGACCCAGTACTTC
CAWSEGTRDMETQYF
>NA|TRBV18|NA|TRBJ1-2
TGTGCCAGCTCACCTGCGGGAATGGGCTATGGCTACACCTTC
CASSPAGMGYGYTF
>NA|TRBV6-1|NA|TRBJ1-2
TGTGCCAGCAGTGAATCTATGGGGGGTATTGGCTACACCTTC
CASSESMGGIGYTF
>TRBD1|TRBV6-5|NA|TRBJ2-7
TGTGCCAGCAGTCCGGGACAGGGAATTAGCTACGAGCAGTACTTC
CASSPGQGISYEQYF
>NA|TRBV3-1/TRBV3-2|NA|TRBJ1-2
TGTGCCAGCAGCCAATCAGGGGACTACACCTTC
CASSQSGDYTF
>NA|TRBV28|once|TRBJ1-2
TGTGCCAGCAGCAGTGACAGACGCTACTATGGCTACACCTTC
CASSSDRRYYGYTF
>TRBD2|TRBV5-1|NA|TRBJ2-2
TGCGCCAGCAGCCCCGGGACTAGCGGGAGGGCGGGCACCGGGGAGCTGTTTTTT
CASSPGTSGRAGTGELFF
>NA|TRBV19|NA|TRBJ1-6
TGTGCCAGTAGTATTAGACTCGGGGAAAATTCACCCCTCCACTTT
CASSIRLGENSPLHF
>NA|TRBV9|NA|TRBJ1-2
TGTGCCAGCACCACGACAGGAAAATCGGGCTACACCTTC
CASTTTGKSGYTF
>TRBD2|TRBV7-2|NA|TRBJ2-5
TGTGCCAGCAGCCTCGGCGGGGGACAAGAGACCCAGTACTTC
CASSLGGGQETQYF
>TRBD1|TRBV5-6|NA|TRBJ1-6
TGTGCCAGCAGCTCTGGACAGGGATCTTTGTCACCCCTCCACTTT
CASSSGQGSLSPLHF
>TRBD2|TRBV6-5|NA|TRBJ2-7
TGTGCCAGCAGAACACTAGCGCAAACTTACGAGCAGTACTTC
CASRTLAQTYEQYF
>TRBD1|TRBV19|few|TRBJ1-1
TGTGCCAGTGGACAGGGGAACACTGAAGCTTTCTTT
CASGQGNTEAFF
>TRBD2|TRBV3-1/TRBV3-2|NA|TRBJ2-7
TGTGCCAGCAGCCCTACTAGCGGGGACGCCTTCGAGCAGTACTTC
CASSPTSGDAFEQYF
>NA|TRBV7-3|NA|TRBJ1-2
TGTGCCAGCAGCTTATCGCCGGACTATGGCTACACCTTC
CASSLSPDYGYTF
>NA|TRBV3-1/TRBV3-2|few|TRBJ1-5
TGTGCCAGCAGCCATAGTAGGGGGATTAGCAATCAGCCCCAGCATTTT
CASSHSRGISNQPQHF
>NA|TRBV3-1/TRBV3-2|NA|TRBJ2-7
TGTGCCAGCAGCCAAGATAGGCTGGCGGAGGCTCGCTTC
CASSQDRLAEARF
>TRBD1|TRBV29-1|NA|TRBJ2-5
TGCAGCGTTGTGGTGACAGGGATAGAGACCCAGTACTTC
CSVVVTGIETQYF
>NA|TRBV28|NA|TRBJ1-6
TGTGCCAGCAGTTTAGTACAGGGCGGTTCACCCCTCCACTTT
CASSLVQGGSPLHF
>TRBD2|TRBV19|NA|TRBJ2-1
TGTGCCAGTAGTACCCTAGCGGGGGATTACAATGAGCAGTTCTTC
CASSTLAGDYNEQFF
>TRBD2|TRBV9|NA|TRBJ2-3
TGTGCCAGCAGCGGGGTACTAGCGGGGACAGATACGCAGTATTTT
CASSGVLAGTDTQYF
>TRBD1|TRBV11-2|NA|TRBJ1-3
TGTGCCAGCAGCTTAAGGACAGGGGGAGGAAGAAGCTCTGGAAACACCATATATTTT
CASSLRTGGGRSSGNTIYF
>NA|TRBV7-9|NA|TRBJ1-1
TGTGCCAGCAGCCCAGACCGACATTGGCAACCTGAAGCTTTCTTT
CASSPDRHWQPEAFF
>TRBD2|TRBV12-5|few|TRBJ2-3
TGTGCTAGTGGTTTGGTTCCGGGAGGGCCAGTTACGCAGTATTTT
CASGLVPGGPVTQYF
>NA|TRBV19|NA|TRBJ2-5
TGTGCCGCGGGATTCGGGGAATGGCAGACCCAGTACTTC
CAAGFGEWQTQYF
>TRBD1|TRBV11-2|NA|TRBJ2-2
TGTGCCAGCAGCACCCGGGACAGGGGGAACACCGGGGAGCTGTTTTTT
CASSTRDRGNTGELFF
>NA|TRBV5-6|NA|TRBJ2-2
TGTGCCAGCACCAAAAATACCGGGGAGCTGTTTTTT
CASTKNTGELFF